This TCR beta chain was identified in a study of Ad26.COV2.S vaccination and SARS-CoV-2 variants. About the study: Trial arm assignment for the donor was COV1001 Ad26.COV2.S. Ad26.COV2.S given intramuscularly, once or twice 56 days apart. Points from the study as a whole: Vaccinees and placebo recipients showed similar non-spike TCR breadth. In vaccinated individuals, spike-specific CD8+ and CD4+ T cell responses reportedly displayed substantial breadth.

The treatment was: 15 to 20 received Ad26.COV2.S at low or high dose, single or two shots; roughly 5 received placebo; per-sample allocation not given. Collection of samples fell on day 63 after the first vaccine or placebo injection. Data came from immunoSEQ multiplex PCR; TCRdb stores just in-frame clones and leaves some out. The sample lists fewer than 400,000 clones, 70% to 90% occurring once. CDR3 size: 16 residues. CDR1 and CDR2 from the germline V gene are SGHRS and YFSETQ. The V end lost 0 bases, the J end lost 1 base, and 13 bases lay between the germline ends. Comments on this clone: The antigen remains unidentified.

Sequencing used peripheral blood, obtained in a trial of Ad26.COV2.S vaccine versus placebo. The source is a person aged 18-65 years who received the Ad26.COV2.S COVID-19 vaccine or a placebo. The V gene is TRBV5-1, the J gene TRBJ1-1; D may be TRBD1 (5 bases). The CDR3 spells CASSLDVLGPNTEAFF. The CDR3 coding sequence is TGCGCCAGCAGCTTGGACGTCCTGGGGCCGAACACTGAAGCTTTCTTT.